This T cell receptor beta chain derives from a study of Ad26.COV2.S vaccination and SARS-CoV-2 variants. Study at large: Donor participated within the Ad26.COV2.S arm of the COV1001 trial. Ad26.COV2.S was injected intramuscularly once or twice, 56 days apart.

The assay was immunoSEQ multiplex PCR, and TCRdb's table has in-frame clones only and misses some. The sample gives roughly 460,000 clones, 80% to 90% of which show up once; about 1.5% is in the top ten. CDR3 length: 13 amino acids. Germline values: CDR1 SEHNR, CDR2 FQNEAQ (reference sequence). V was shortened by 3 bases and J by 3 bases, with 8 bases between the two germline ends. Treatment indicated: around 19 received Ad26.COV2.S at low or high dose, single or two shots; a few received placebo; per-sample allocation not given. Sampling happened 63 days after the first vaccine or placebo injection. An adult of 18-55 years in Boston served as donor.

This chain joins TRBV7-9 and TRBJ1-1; D is possibly TRBD1 (6 bases). The sequences come from peripheral blood, collected in a trial of Ad26.COV2.S vaccine versus placebo. The TCR originated in a person aged 18 to 59 who received the Ad26.COV2.S COVID-19 vaccine or a placebo. The CDR3 DNA sequence: TGTGCCAGCAGCTTGGACAGCCACACTGAAGCTTTCTTT. Translating gives CASSLDSHTEAFF.